This T cell receptor (beta chain) was recovered during a study of T cell responses to AZD1222 COVID-19 vaccine. Whole-study findings and limits: Compared with day 0, the breadth and depth of the Spike-specific TCR repertoire rose significantly after two doses of AZD1222. Most donors were white British and more were female, and clonal diversity was possibly underestimated.

It was second doses at about 4 or about 12 weeks that were pooled. Method: immunoSEQ multiplex PCR; TCRdb's copy keeps in-frame clones and lacks some. The sample has about 130,000 clones; more than 80% are singletons. This clone was seen once. Its antigen is not identified. Germline lookup yields CDR1 SGHVS and CDR2 FQNEAQ. V shed 2 bases and J 0 bases; nucleotides not matched to a gene: 5. This CDR3 contains 16 residues. The V and J genes are TRBV7-8 and TRBJ2-7; 9 nucleotides align to TRBD1. The TCR originated in an adult who received the AZD1222 COVID-19 vaccine. Here the sequenced sample was peripheral blood, taken 28 days after the second AZD1222 dose. The CDR3 sequence is CASSLTGTGSSYEQYF. The CDR3 DNA is TGTGCCAGCAGCTTAACGGGGACAGGGAGCTCCTACGAGCAGTACTTC.